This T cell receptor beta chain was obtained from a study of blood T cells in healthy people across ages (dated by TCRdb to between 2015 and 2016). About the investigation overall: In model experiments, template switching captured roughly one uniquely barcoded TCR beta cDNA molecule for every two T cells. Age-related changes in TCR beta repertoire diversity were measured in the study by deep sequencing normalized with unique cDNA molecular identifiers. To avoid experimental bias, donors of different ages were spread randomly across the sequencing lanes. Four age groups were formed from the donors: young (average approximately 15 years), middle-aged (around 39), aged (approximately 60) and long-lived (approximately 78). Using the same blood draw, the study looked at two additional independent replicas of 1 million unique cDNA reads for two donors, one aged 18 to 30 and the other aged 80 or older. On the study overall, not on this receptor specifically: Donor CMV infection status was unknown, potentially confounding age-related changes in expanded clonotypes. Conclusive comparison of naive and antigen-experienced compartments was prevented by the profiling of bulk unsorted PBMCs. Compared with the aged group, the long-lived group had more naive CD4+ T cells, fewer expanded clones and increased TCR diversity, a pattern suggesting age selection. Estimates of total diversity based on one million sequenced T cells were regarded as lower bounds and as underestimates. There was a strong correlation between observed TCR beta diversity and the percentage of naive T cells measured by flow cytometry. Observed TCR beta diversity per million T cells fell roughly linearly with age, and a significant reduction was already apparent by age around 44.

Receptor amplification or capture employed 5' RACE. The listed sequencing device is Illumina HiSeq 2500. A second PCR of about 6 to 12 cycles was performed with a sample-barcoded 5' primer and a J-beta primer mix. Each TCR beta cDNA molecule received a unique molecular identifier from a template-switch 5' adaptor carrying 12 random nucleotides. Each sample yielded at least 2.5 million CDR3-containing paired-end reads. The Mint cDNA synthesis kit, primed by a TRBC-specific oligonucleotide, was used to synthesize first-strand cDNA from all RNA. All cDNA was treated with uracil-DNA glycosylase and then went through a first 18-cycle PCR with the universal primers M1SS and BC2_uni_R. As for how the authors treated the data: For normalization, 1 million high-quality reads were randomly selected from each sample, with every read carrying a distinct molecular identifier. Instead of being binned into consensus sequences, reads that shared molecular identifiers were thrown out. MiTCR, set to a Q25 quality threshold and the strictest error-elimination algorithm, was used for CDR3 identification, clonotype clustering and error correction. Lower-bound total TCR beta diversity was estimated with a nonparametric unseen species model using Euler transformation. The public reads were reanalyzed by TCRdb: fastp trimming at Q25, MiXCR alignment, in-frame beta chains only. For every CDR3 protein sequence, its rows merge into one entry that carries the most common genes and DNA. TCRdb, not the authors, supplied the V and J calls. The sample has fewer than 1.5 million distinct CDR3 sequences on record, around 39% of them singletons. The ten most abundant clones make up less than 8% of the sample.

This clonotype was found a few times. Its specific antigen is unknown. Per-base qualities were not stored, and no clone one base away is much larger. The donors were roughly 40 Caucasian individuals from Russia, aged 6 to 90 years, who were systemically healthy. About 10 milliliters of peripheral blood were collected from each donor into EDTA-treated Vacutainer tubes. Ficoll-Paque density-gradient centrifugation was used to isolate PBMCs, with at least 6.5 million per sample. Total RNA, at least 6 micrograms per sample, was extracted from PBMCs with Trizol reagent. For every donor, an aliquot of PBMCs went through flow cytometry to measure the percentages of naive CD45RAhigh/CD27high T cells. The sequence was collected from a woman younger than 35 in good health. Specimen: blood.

In nucleotides, the sequence is TGCGCCAGCAGAAGGGGCAGGGAGACCTATAATTCACCCCTCCACTTT. The translation is CASRRGRETYNSPLHF. The chain is encoded by TRBV5-1 joined to TRBJ1-6; a tentative D match to TRBD1 spans 5 bases. V loses 5 bases of germline sequence and J loses 2 bases, and the interval between the two ends is 14 bases. The germline V gene encodes CDR1 SGHRS and CDR2 YFSETQ. The CDR3, from cysteine to phenylalanine, totals 16 residues. Kept here is only the CDR3 DNA, which spans 48 bases and is read in frame from base 1.